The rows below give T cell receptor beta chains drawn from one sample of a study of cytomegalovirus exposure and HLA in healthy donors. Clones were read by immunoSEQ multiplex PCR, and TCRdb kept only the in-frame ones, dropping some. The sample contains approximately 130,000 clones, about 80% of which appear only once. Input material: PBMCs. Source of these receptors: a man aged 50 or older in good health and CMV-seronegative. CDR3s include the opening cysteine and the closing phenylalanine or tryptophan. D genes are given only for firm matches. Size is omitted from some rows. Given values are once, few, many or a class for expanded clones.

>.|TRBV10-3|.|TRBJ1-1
CAISESTGTKNTEAFF
TGTGCCATCAGTGAGTCGACGGGGACAAAGAACACTGAAGCTTTCTTT
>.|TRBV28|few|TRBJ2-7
CASSLSDPGLYEQYF
TGTGCCAGCAGTCTTTCCGACCCGGGACTGTACGAGCAGTACTTC
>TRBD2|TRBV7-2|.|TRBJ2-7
CASSQGLAFYEQYF
TGTGCCAGCAGCCAGGGACTAGCTTTCTACGAGCAGTACTTC
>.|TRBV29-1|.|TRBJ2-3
CSLSRGGTDTQYF
TGCAGCTTAAGCAGGGGCGGCACAGATACGCAGTATTTT
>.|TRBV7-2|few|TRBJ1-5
CASSLGQVESAQHF
TGTGCCAGCAGCTTAGGACAGGTCGAATCGGCCCAGCATTTT
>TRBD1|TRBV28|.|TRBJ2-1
CASRGQYNEQFF
TGTGCCAGCAGGGGACAGTACAATGAGCAGTTCTTC
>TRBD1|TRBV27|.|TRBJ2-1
CASSSTGFEQFF
TGTGCCAGCAGTTCGACAGGGTTTGAGCAGTTCTTC
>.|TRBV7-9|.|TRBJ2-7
CASSLWGPGVTYEQYF
TGTGCCAGCAGCTTATGGGGTCCGGGAGTGACCTACGAGCAGTACTTC
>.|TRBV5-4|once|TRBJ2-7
CASSLNTDSYEQYF
TGTGCCAGCAGCTTAAATACAGACTCCTACGAGCAGTACTTC
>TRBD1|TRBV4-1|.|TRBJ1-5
CASSQEGNRGGNQPQHF
TGCGCCAGCAGCCAAGAAGGTAACAGGGGAGGCAATCAGCCCCAGCATTTT
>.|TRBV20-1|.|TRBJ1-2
CSATDYYGYTF
TGCAGTGCCACAGATTACTATGGCTACACCTTC
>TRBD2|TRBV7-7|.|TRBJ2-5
CASSPGLAGQTQYF
TGTGCTAGCAGCCCGGGACTAGCGGGGCAGACCCAGTACTTC
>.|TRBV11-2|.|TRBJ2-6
CASSSLRGSGANVLTF
TGTGCCAGCAGCTCGCTTAGGGGCTCTGGGGCCAACGTCCTGACTTTC
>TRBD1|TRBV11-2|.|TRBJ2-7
CASSPLDRVLYEQYF
TGTGCCAGCAGCCCACTAGACAGGGTCCTCTACGAGCAGTACTTC
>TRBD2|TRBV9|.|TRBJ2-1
CASSVTSEVRSYNEQFF
TGTGCCAGCAGCGTGACTAGCGAGGTTCGCTCCTACAATGAGCAGTTCTTC
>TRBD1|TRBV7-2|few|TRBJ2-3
CASSLGDRGKRNTDTQYF
TGTGCCAGCAGCTTAGGGGACAGGGGCAAACGAAACACAGATACGCAGTATTTT
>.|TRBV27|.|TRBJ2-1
CASSPGSAGKNEQFF
TGTGCCAGCAGTCCTGGGTCGGCAGGAAAAAATGAGCAGTTCTTC
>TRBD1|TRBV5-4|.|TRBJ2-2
CASSRGQTNTGELFF
TGTGCCAGCAGCCGGGGACAGACGAACACCGGGGAGCTGTTTTTT
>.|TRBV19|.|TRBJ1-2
CASSIGRDYGYTF
TGTGCCAGTAGTATTGGCAGGGACTATGGCTACACCTTC
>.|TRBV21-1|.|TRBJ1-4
CASIQRQGEVREKLFF
TGTGCCAGCATCCAGAGACAGGGCGAAGTACGCGAAAAACTGTTTTTT
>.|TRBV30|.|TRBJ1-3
CAWSVDSASTIYF
TGTGCCTGGAGTGTTGATTCCGCGAGCACCATATATTTT
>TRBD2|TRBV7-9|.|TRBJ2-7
CASGPGLGSYEQYF
TGTGCCAGCGGTCCGGGACTAGGATCTTACGAGCAGTACTTC
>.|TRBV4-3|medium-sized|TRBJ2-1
CASSRTADGYNEQFF
TGCGCCAGCAGCCGGACTGCAGACGGATACAATGAGCAGTTCTTC
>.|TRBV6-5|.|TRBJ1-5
CASSQGQRGNQPQHF
TGTGCCAGCAGTCAAGGACAGCGAGGCAATCAGCCCCAGCATTTT
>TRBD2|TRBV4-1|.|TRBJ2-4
CASSQDGTSGYALAKNIQYF
TGCGCCAGCAGCCAAGATGGGACTAGCGGATATGCCTTAGCCAAAAACATTCAGTACTTC
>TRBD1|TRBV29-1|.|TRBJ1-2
CSVAARTGKNGYTF
TGCAGCGTGGCCGCCCGGACAGGGAAGAATGGCTACACCTTC
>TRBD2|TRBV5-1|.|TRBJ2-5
CASSLGLAEETPYF
TGCGCCAGCAGCCTCGGACTAGCGGAAGAGACCCCCTACTTC
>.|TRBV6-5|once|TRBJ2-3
CASSAGPGSTDTQYF
TGTGCCAGCAGCGCCGGGCCGGGAAGCACAGATACGCAGTATTTT
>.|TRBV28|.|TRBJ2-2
CAITQGRPNTGELFF
TGTGCCATCACCCAGGGTCGGCCTAACACCGGGGAGCTGTTTTTT
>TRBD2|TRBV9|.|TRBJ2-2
CASSSSSGTTGELFF
TGTGCCAGCAGCTCCTCTAGCGGGACCACCGGGGAGCTGTTTTTT
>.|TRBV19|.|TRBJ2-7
CASSMVLGSRYEQYF
TGTGCCAGTAGTATGGTTTTAGGGAGTAGGTACGAGCAGTACTTC
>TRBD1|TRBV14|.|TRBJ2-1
CASRPTGGGILSYNEQFF
TGTGCCAGCAGACCGACAGGGGGGGGGATCTTATCCTACAATGAGCAGTTCTTC
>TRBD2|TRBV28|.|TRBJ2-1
CASRSSGSKDEQFF
TGTGCCAGCAGGTCTAGCGGGAGTAAAGATGAGCAGTTCTTC
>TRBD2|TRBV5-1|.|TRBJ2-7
CASSLELAGDAYF
TGCGCCAGCAGCTTGGAGCTAGCGGGAGACGCGTACTTC
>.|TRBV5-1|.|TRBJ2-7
CASSLGPSRTAYEQYF
TGCGCCAGCAGCTTGGGTCCTAGCAGGACAGCCTACGAGCAGTACTTC
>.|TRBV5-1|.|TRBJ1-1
CASSLAHRVGTEAFF
TGCGCCAGCAGCTTGGCCCACAGGGTGGGAACTGAAGCTTTCTTT
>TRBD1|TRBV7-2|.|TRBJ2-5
CASSPRTGAKETQYF
TGTGCCAGCAGCCCACGGACAGGGGCGAAAGAGACCCAGTACTTC
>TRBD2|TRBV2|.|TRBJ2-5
CASSEVLAGEEQYF
TGTGCCAGCAGTGAAGTGTTAGCGGGAGAGGAGCAGTACTTC
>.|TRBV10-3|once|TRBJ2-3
CAISELVSTDTQYF
TGTGCCATCAGTGAGCTCGTAAGCACAGATACGCAGTATTTT
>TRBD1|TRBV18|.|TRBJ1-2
CASSPLGQGENGYTF
TGTGCCAGCTCACCATTAGGGCAGGGGGAGAATGGCTACACCTTC
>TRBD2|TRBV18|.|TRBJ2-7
CASSPPFSGRGYEQYF
TGTGCCAGCTCACCCCCATTCAGCGGGAGAGGCTACGAGCAGTACTTC
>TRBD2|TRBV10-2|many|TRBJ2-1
CASSAGPTSGYNEQFF
TGCGCCAGCAGTGCCGGCCCCACTAGCGGCTACAATGAGCAGTTCTTC
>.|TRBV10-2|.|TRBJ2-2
CASSNQRTDFSGELFF
TGCGCCAGCAGCAATCAAAGGACAGACTTCTCCGGGGAGCTGTTTTTT
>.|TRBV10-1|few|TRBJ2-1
CASTYRLETSYNEQFF
TGCGCCAGCACCTACCGCCTAGAAACCTCCTACAATGAGCAGTTCTTC
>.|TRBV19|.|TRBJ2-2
CASSMVSRVTNTGELFF
TGTGCCAGTAGTATGGTGTCCAGGGTAACCAATACCGGGGAGCTGTTTTTT
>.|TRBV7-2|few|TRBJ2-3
CASTTGASGLGGTDTQYF
TGTGCCAGCACCACGGGGGCTAGCGGCCTAGGGGGCACAGATACGCAGTATTTT